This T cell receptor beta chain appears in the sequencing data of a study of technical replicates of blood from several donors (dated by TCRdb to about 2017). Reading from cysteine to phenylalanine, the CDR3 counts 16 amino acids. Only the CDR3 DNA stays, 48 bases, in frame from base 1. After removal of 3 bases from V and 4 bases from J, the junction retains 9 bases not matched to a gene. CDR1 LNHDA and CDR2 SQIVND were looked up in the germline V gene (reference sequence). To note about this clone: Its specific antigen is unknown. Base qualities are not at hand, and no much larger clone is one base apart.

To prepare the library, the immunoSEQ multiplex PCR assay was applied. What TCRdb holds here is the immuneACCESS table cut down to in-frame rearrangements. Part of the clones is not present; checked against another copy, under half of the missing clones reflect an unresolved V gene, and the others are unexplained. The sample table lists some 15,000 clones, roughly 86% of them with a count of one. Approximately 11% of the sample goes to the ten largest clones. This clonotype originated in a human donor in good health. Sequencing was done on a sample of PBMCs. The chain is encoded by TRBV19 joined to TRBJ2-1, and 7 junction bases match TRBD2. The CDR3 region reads CASSIGGRRYYNEQFF. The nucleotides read TGTGCCAGTAGTATCGGCGGGAGAAGATATTACAATGAGCAGTTCTTC.